The 5 T cell receptor beta chains in this list originate from one sample, sequenced in a study of T-cell memory formation after mild COVID-19. One entry per CDR3 protein results from TCRdb running MiXCR on the 5' RACE reads. The sample lists about 350,000 distinct CDR3 sequences, 20% to 25% occurring once. The sequencing input was PBMCs or a T cell subset sorted from them (not recorded which). The receptor source for this set is a man aged 18 to 30 who had mild COVID-19 (a few samples of this study predate the infection). Cell type and time point are not known.

This clonotype was observed a handful of times. This chain uses TRBV20-1 with TRBJ2-1, with 8 bases identical to TRBD2. The CDR3 is made up of 13 amino acids. The germline CDR1 and CDR2 sequences are DFQATT and SNEGSKA (reference sequence). This CDR3 is CGSSGGSYNEQFF. The CDR3 DNA is TGCGGATCGAGCGGGGGCTCCTACAATGAGCAGTTCTTC.

This clonotype was found a few times. The rearrangement links TRBV6-5 to TRBJ2-5; 9 bases agree with TRBD2. The V segment lost 8 bases and the J segment 5 bases; nucleotides outside the gene matches: 6. The CDR3 loop spans 13 amino acids. Germline CDR1 MNHEY, CDR2 SVGAGI. As DNA, the CDR3 is TGTGCCAGCGGGCGGGGGGGCTATGAGACCCAGTACTTC. Its translation is CASGRGGYETQYF.

In this sample, this clonotype turned up a few times. The V gene is TRBV2, the J gene TRBJ2-1; 7 nucleotides match TRBD2. Germline values: CDR1 SNHLY, CDR2 FYNNEI. V lost 2 bases, J lost 3 bases, and 4 bases stayed unmatched. There are 15 residues in the CDR3. Written as DNA, the CDR3 is TGTGCCAGCAGTGAAAGCGGGGATGGCTACAATGAGCAGTTCTTC. It encodes CASSESGDGYNEQFF. The entire variable domain, with the rest obtained from reference TRBV2 and TRBJ2-1, is as follows: EPEVTQTPSHQVTQMGQEVILRCVPISNHLYFYWYRQILGQKVEFLVSFYNNEISEKSEIFDDQFSVERPDGSNFTLKIRSTKLEDSAMYFCASSESGDGYNEQFFGPGTRLTVL.

In this sample, this clonotype turned up a few times. V is TRBV12-3 or TRBV12-4 and J is TRBJ2-2; D perhaps matches TRBD2 (5 bases). The V end was cut by 5 bases, the J end by 4 bases, with 14 bases between. This CDR3 comprises 15 residues. The CDR3 DNA is TGTGCCAGCAGTAAGAGGGCCAAGGGCACCGGGGAGCTGTTTTTT. Translating it yields CASSKRAKGTGELFF.

This clonotype showed up just a few times. The V and J genes are TRBV20-1 and TRBJ2-7, with D hard to call. This CDR3 has 12 amino acids. Trimming took 4 bases from V and 3 from J, leaving 10 bases between them. Germline V gene lookup returns CDR1 DFQATT and CDR2 SNEGSKA (reference sequence). The CDR3 reads CSATTKHYEQYV. The DNA of the CDR3 is TGCAGTGCTACCACTAAGCACTACGAGCAGTACGTC.